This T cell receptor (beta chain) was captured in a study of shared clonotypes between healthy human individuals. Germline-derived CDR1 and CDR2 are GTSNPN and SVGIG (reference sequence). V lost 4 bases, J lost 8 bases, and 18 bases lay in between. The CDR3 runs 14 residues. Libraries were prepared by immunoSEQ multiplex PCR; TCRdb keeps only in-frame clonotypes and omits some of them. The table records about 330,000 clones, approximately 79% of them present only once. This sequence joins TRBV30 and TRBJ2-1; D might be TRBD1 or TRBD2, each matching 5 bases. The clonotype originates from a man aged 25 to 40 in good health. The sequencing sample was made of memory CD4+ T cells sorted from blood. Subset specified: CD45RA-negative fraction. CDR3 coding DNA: TGTGCCTGGACTCTCGGGACCCTCCCCCATGAGCAGTTCTTC. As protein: CAWTLGTLPHEQFF.